The 25 T cell receptor beta chains presented below share a single source sample, sequenced in a study of blood T cell repertoires in COVID-19. TCRdb's copy holds only in-frame clones and misses some; the assay was immunoSEQ multiplex PCR. Altogether 250,000 to 350,000 clones are present, 86% being singletons, with the ten largest covering 3%. Sample: peripheral blood. The receptors come from a woman in her 30s with active or convalescent COVID-19.

The chain combines TRBV24-1 with TRBJ1-4; the D is unclear. Germline loops: CDR1 KGHDR, CDR2 SFDVKD. The length of the CDR3 is 14 residues. The ends were cut back, 3 bases at V and 8 bases at J, with 12 bases in the middle. The DNA of the CDR3 is TGTGCCACCAGTGATCCGCGGCGCGGGGAAAAACTGTTTTTT. Its translation is CATSDPRRGEKLFF.

The V gene is TRBV4-2, the J gene TRBJ1-5; the match to TRBD1 covers 7 bases. The V and J ends lost 4 bases and 6 bases, in that order; junction bases with no gene match: 12. This CDR3 region has 16 residues. Germline loops: CDR1 LGHNA, CDR2 YNFKEQ. CDR3 sequence: CASSPGPDRVRQPQHF. The CDR3 region has the DNA TGTGCCAGCAGCCCCGGACCAGACAGGGTGCGTCAGCCCCAGCATTTT.

This chain connects TRBV28 to TRBJ2-2; the match to TRBD2 covers 9 bases. The germline CDR1 and CDR2 sequences are MDHEN and SYDVKM. The CDR3 length is 16 residues. With 4 bases clipped from V and 1 base from J, the junction kept 4 bases outside the gene matches. The CDR3 bases are TGTGCCAGCAGTTCCGGGACTAGCTTGAACACCGGGGAGCTGTTTTTT. Amino acid sequence: CASSSGTSLNTGELFF.

The V gene is TRBV19, the J gene TRBJ2-6; possibly TRBD1 for D (6 bases). The length of the CDR3 is 18 residues. Trimming took off 0 bases at V and 0 bases at J, with 12 bases between the two ends. Germline lookup yields CDR1 LNHDA and CDR2 SQIVND (reference sequence). The CDR3 DNA is TGTGCCAGTAGTATAGATTTGGGGGCCGGCTCTGGGGCCAACGTCCTGACTTTC. Translating it yields CASSIDLGAGSGANVLTF.

The V call is TRBV4-3, the J call TRBJ1-2; D uncertain. The CDR3 runs 13 residues. Trimming removed 5 bases at V and 2 bases at J, with 9 bases between. Germline V lookup: CDR1 LGHNA, CDR2 YSLEER. CDR3: CASSSERNYGYTF. For the CDR3, the DNA is TGCGCCAGCAGCTCCGAGCGCAACTATGGCTACACCTTC.

The chain combines TRBV6-5 with TRBJ2-7, with a weak D call TRBD1 (6 bases). The CDR3 totals 12 residues. CDR1 MNHEY and CDR2 SVGAGI come from the germline V gene. The CDR3 coding sequence is TGTGCGCTCAGGGGTCAATCCTACGAGCAGTACTTC. Translation: CALRGQSYEQYF.

The V gene is TRBV19, the J gene TRBJ1-1; TRBD1 agrees at 9 bases. Germline CDR1 reads LNHDA; CDR2 reads SQIVND (reference sequence). The junction had 6 bases not matched to a gene; V was cut back by 4 bases and J by 3 bases. CDR3 length: 15 amino acids. CDR3 sequence: CASSRGTGWDTEAFF. The CDR3 coding sequence is TGTGCCAGTAGTAGGGGGACAGGGTGGGACACTGAAGCTTTCTTT.

The chain uses TRBV7-9 and TRBJ2-1, with D possibly being TRBD1 (6 bases). The V end was cut by 2 bases, the J end by 3 bases, with 14 bases between. Germline-derived CDR1 and CDR2 are SEHNR and FQNEAQ (reference sequence). The length of the CDR3 is 16 residues. CDR3 in amino acids: CASSLRGQPFYNEQFF. The CDR3 DNA sequence: TGTGCCAGCAGCTTAAGAGGACAGCCATTCTACAATGAGCAGTTCTTC.

This sequence joins TRBV5-1 and TRBJ2-1; 8 bases map to TRBD2. This CDR3 region has 16 residues. The germline V gene has CDR1 SGHRS and CDR2 YFSETQ. V lost 2 bases to trimming and J lost 0 bases; unmatched junction nucleotides: 4. The CDR3 region is CASSFLAGSSYNEQFF. DNA for the CDR3: TGCGCCAGCAGCTTTCTAGCGGGTAGCTCCTACAATGAGCAGTTCTTC. Looking up the rest from reference TRBV5-1 and TRBJ2-1 gives the full variable domain: KAGVTQTPRYLIKTRGQQVTLSCSPISGHRSVSWYQQTPGQGLQFLFEYFSETQRNKGNFPGRFSGRQFSNSRSEMNVSTLELGDSALYLCASSFLAGSSYNEQFFGPGTRLTVL.

Here the CDR3 DNA reads TGTGCCAGCAGCTCCGGAGCGGGATACCGCACAGATACGCAGTATTTT. Protein sequence: CASSSGAGYRTDTQYF. This chain joins TRBV5-4 and TRBJ2-3; 7 nucleotides match TRBD2. The germline CDR1 and CDR2 sequences are SGHNT and YYREEE (reference sequence). The CDR3 runs to 16 residues. Unmatched junction bases numbered 8, after V lost 3 bases and J lost 1 base. Full variable domain (rest looked up from reference TRBV5-4 and TRBJ2-3): ETGVTQSPTHLIKTRGQQVTLRCSSQSGHNTVSWYQQALGQGPQFIFQYYREEENGRGNFPPRFSGLQFPNYSSELNVNALELDDSALYLCASSSGAGYRTDTQYFGPGTRLTVL.

This chain uses TRBV23-1 with TRBJ1-4; D perhaps matches TRBD1 (6 bases). TRBV23-1 is recorded as an ORF, its role being uncertain. The CDR3 sequence is 18 residues long. V was trimmed by 0 bases and J by 4 bases, leaving 18 bases between them. DNA of the CDR3: TGCGCCAGCAGTCAATCGAGGGGGGGCCGCTCGAATAATGAAAAACTGTTTTTT. Translated, it gives CASSQSRGGRSNNEKLFF.

The chain recombines TRBV14 with TRBJ2-1; a weak D match, TRBD1 (6 bases). The V gene's germline CDR1 is SGHDN and CDR2 FVKESK. The CDR3 totals 15 residues. Trimming removed 6 bases at V and 2 bases at J, with 14 bases between. CDR3 sequence reads: CASRQTGTPYNEQFF. DNA of the CDR3: TGTGCCAGCAGACAAACCGGGACACCCTACAATGAGCAGTTCTTC.

The chain employs TRBV28 and TRBJ2-2; 10 bases line up with TRBD2. J lost 2 bases, V lost 5 bases, and 5 bases had no gene match. There are 16 residues in the CDR3. Germline lookup yields CDR1 MDHEN and CDR2 SYDVKM. CDR3 region: CASSPQRGGNTGELFF. The CDR3 region has the DNA TGTGCCAGCAGTCCCCAGCGGGGGGGAAACACCGGGGAGCTGTTTTTT.

This chain connects TRBV10-1 to TRBJ2-2; unclear D gene. CDR1 WNHNN and CDR2 SYGVQD come from the germline V gene (reference sequence). Deletions cut 6 bases from V and 0 bases from J, with 2 bases between. The CDR3 is 12 residues long. The CDR3 reads CASSANTGELFF. The CDR3 DNA reads TGCGCCAGCAGCGCGAACACCGGGGAGCTGTTTTTT.

This chain uses TRBV7-9 with TRBJ1-3, with 7 bases that match TRBD1. Germline-derived CDR1 and CDR2 are SEHNR and FQNEAQ (reference sequence). The CDR3 is 16 residues long. Unmatched junction bases numbered 6, after V lost 0 bases and J lost 4 bases. CDR3 loop: CASSLATGEAGNTIYF. CDR3 nucleotides: TGTGCCAGCAGCTTAGCCACAGGGGAAGCAGGAAACACCATATATTTT.

V gene TRBV5-1 combines with J gene TRBJ2-7; D unresolved. Deletions cut 4 bases from V and 7 bases from J, with 9 bases between. This CDR3 has 11 residues. Germline V lookup: CDR1 SGHRS, CDR2 YFSETQ. CDR3 bases: TGCGCCAGCAGCCTCGAGGAGGAGCAGTACTTC. Its protein is CASSLEEEQYF.

The chain employs TRBV5-6 and TRBJ2-1; TRBD2 matches 8 bases. CDR1 is SGHDT and CDR2 is YYEEEE in the germline V gene. The CDR3 is 14 amino acids. Trimming at V came to 4 bases and at J to 6 bases, leaving 6 bases not matched to a gene. CDR3 bases: TGTGCCAGCAGCACAGCCGGGACTAGCAATGAGCAGTTCTTC. It codes for CASSTAGTSNEQFF.

The chain carries TRBV6-5 and TRBJ2-5; 8 nucleotides match TRBD2. V trimming: 8 bases; J trimming: 2 bases; junction bases outside the gene matches: 7. Germline V gene lookup returns CDR1 MNHEY and CDR2 SVGAGI. The CDR3 length is 14 residues. CDR3 residues: CASLAGTQQETQYF. As DNA, the CDR3 is TGTGCCAGCTTAGCGGGGACACAACAAGAGACCCAGTACTTC.

The chain uses TRBV4-2 and TRBJ2-7, with TRBD2 matching over 12 bases. Germline assignment: CDR1 LGHNA and CDR2 YNFKEQ. The trim removed 0 bases at V and 13 bases at J, leaving 10 bases unmatched. The CDR3 is 15 residues long. DNA for the CDR3: TGTGCCAGCAGCCAAGACCTAGCGGGGGGGTGGTACCTCTACTTC. This translates into CASSQDLAGGWYLYF.

This clone has a single count. The chain joins TRBV3-1 (or the pseudogene TRBV3-2) to TRBJ2-5, with 7 bases lining up with TRBD2. This CDR3 region has 17 residues. Germline CDR1 LGHDT, CDR2 YNNKEL (reference sequence). V dropped 2 bases and J dropped 0; count of bases not matched to a gene: 9. CDR3 DNA: TGTGCCAGCAGCCAAAAGTGGCGGGGGTTTAACCAAGAGACCCAGTACTTC. Residues: CASSQKWRGFNQETQYF.

CDR3 sequence (DNA): TGTGCCAGCAGCCAAGAGTCCCAGGGTGGGGCGAAACTGTTTTTT. It yields the protein CASSQESQGGAKLFF. The rearrangement uses TRBV4-2 and TRBJ1-4, with D perhaps TRBD1 (5 bases). Germline V CDR1 and CDR2: LGHNA, YNFKEQ. This CDR3 is built from 15 residues. V lost 0 bases to trimming and J lost 11 bases, with 16 bases between them.

The chain links TRBV7-2 to TRBJ2-1; 10 bases fit TRBD1. CDR1 SGHTA and CDR2 FQGNSA come from the germline V gene. The CDR3 length is 16 residues. J gave up 2 bases and V 5 bases, and 6 bases lay outside the gene matches. CDR3 nucleotide sequence: TGTGCCAGCAGCGCTCCGACAGGGGGCCCCTACAATGAGCAGTTCTTC. Amino acid sequence: CASSAPTGGPYNEQFF. Full variable domain (rest looked up from reference TRBV7-2 and TRBJ2-1): GAGVSQSPSNKVTEKGKDVELRCDPISGHTALYWYRQSLGQGLEFLIYFQGNSAPDKSGLPSDRFSAERTGGSVSTLTIQRTQQEDSAVYLCASSAPTGGPYNEQFFGPGTRLTVL.

This rearrangement joins TRBV9 to TRBJ1-4; D is possibly TRBD1 (6 bases). The CDR3 loop spans 16 amino acids. V was clipped by 0 bases and J by 4 bases, with 13 bases between them. Germline assignment: CDR1 SGDLS and CDR2 YYNGEE. The CDR3 sequence: CASSVGNSRGNEKLFF. The CDR3 coding sequence is TGTGCCAGCAGCGTAGGGAATAGCAGGGGTAATGAAAAACTGTTTTTT.

The chain employs TRBV2 and TRBJ2-3; 11 bases align to TRBD2. V lost 6 bases to trimming and J lost 0 bases; unmatched junction nucleotides: 5. The germline CDR1 and CDR2 sequences are SNHLY and FYNNEI. There are 16 residues in the CDR3. For the CDR3, the DNA is TGTGCCAGCAGCACGGGACTAGCGGCTAGCACAGATACGCAGTATTTT. Its protein product is CASSTGLAASTDTQYF.

This clone was detected only a few times. V is TRBV3-1 (or the pseudogene TRBV3-2) and J is TRBJ1-2; TRBD1 might be the D (6 bases). There are 15 residues in the CDR3. CDR1 is LGHDT, CDR2 YNNKEL, per germline (reference sequence). Trimming stripped 3 bases from V and 3 bases from J, with 14 bases between. CDR3 in DNA: TGTGCCAGCAGCCACAACAGGGTTAGGGACTATGGCTACACCTTC. This sequence encodes CASSHNRVRDYGYTF.